One and the same sample provided the 5 T cell receptor beta chains below, sequenced in a study of cytomegalovirus exposure and HLA in healthy donors. PCR amplification relied on 60 Vbeta primers (plus 13 Jbeta primers). Using immunoSEQ multiplex PCR, the repertoire was profiled, and TCRdb retains in-frame clones only, with some absent. The data hold 170,000 or so clones, with less than 85% observed a single time. Material: PBMCs. These receptors were collected from a boy aged 5 to 17 in good health and CMV-seronegative.

This clone was picked up a small number of times. V and J are TRBV5-4 and TRBJ2-5, with TRBD1 matching 11 bases. Germline V CDR1 and CDR2: SGHNT, YYREEE (reference sequence). V was pared by 4 bases and J by 4 bases, with 6 bases of the junction left unmatched. The CDR3 has 15 amino acids. CDR3 in amino acids: CASSTQGQGVETQYF. The CDR3 DNA sequence: TGTGCCAGCAGCACCCAGGGACAGGGGGTAGAGACCCAGTACTTC.

Details on this clone: The same CDR3 is also encoded by other DNA sequences in this sample. The rearrangement uses TRBV19 and TRBJ2-2; 7 bases agree with TRBD1. After removal of 11 bases from V and 5 bases from J, the junction contained 11 bases not matched to a gene. Germline CDR1 LNHDA, CDR2 SQIVND (reference sequence). This CDR3 has 14 amino acids. The CDR3 nucleotides are TGTGCCGGCTGGACAGGAGGTGGGACCGGGGAGCTGTTTTTT. Translation gives CAGWTGGGTGELFF.

This clone was observed a handful of times. This chain links TRBV4-1 with TRBJ1-1; 7 nucleotides match TRBD1. The CDR3 is made up of 13 amino acids. V lost 2 bases, J lost 6 bases, and 3 bases stayed unmatched. The germline gives CDR1 MGHRA, CDR2 YSYEKL. The CDR3 loop reads CASSQPGQPEAFF. The CDR3 nucleotides are TGCGCCAGCAGCCAACCGGGACAGCCTGAAGCTTTCTTT.

This clone has just a few counts. The chain recombines TRBV9 with TRBJ1-3; TRBD1 matches at 7 bases. V was clipped by 3 bases and J by 6 bases; unmatched bases: 9. Germline CDR1 is SGDLS and CDR2 is YYNGEE. The CDR3 is 15 amino acids. CDR3 DNA sequence: TGTGCCAGCAGCGAATCAACAGGGGAAACAAACACCATATATTTT. It specifies CASSESTGETNTIYF. Drawing the rest from reference TRBV9 and TRBJ1-3, the complete variable domain is DSGVTQTPKHLITATGQRVTLRCSPRSGDLSVYWYQQSLDQGLQFLIQYYNGEERAKGNILERFSAQQFPDLHSELNLSSLELGDSALYFCASSESTGETNTIYFGEGSWLTVV.

The chain joins TRBV6-1 to TRBJ2-5; 7 nucleotides match TRBD1. CDR3 length: 14 residues. J lost 0 bases, V lost 7 bases, and 5 bases had no gene match. CDR1 is MNHNS, CDR2 SASEGT, per germline. The CDR3 region is CASKPGQHQETQYF. The CDR3 coding sequence is TGTGCCAGCAAACCGGGACAGCACCAAGAGACCCAGTACTTC.